This entry is about one T cell receptor beta chain. These data belong to a study of technical replicates of blood from a few donors. The method was immunoSEQ multiplex PCR; TCRdb's version includes in-frame clones alone and lacks a portion of them. The table lists about 49,000 clones, 90% to 95% of them singletons, with 3.5% to 5% in the top ten. V lost 5 bases, J lost 1 base, and 9 bases lay in between. Germline CDR1 is ENHRY and CDR2 is SYGVKD. This CDR3 is 14 amino acids long. This chain joins TRBV10-3 and TRBJ2-1; D gene unclear. The material sequenced was PBMCs. The receptor comes from a human donor in good health. Some clones in this sample may be carry-over from other donors' samples. In DNA form, the CDR3 reads TGTGCCATCAGTCCAGCGTCTTCCTACAATGAGCAGTTCTTC. Amino acid sequence: CAISPASSYNEQFF.